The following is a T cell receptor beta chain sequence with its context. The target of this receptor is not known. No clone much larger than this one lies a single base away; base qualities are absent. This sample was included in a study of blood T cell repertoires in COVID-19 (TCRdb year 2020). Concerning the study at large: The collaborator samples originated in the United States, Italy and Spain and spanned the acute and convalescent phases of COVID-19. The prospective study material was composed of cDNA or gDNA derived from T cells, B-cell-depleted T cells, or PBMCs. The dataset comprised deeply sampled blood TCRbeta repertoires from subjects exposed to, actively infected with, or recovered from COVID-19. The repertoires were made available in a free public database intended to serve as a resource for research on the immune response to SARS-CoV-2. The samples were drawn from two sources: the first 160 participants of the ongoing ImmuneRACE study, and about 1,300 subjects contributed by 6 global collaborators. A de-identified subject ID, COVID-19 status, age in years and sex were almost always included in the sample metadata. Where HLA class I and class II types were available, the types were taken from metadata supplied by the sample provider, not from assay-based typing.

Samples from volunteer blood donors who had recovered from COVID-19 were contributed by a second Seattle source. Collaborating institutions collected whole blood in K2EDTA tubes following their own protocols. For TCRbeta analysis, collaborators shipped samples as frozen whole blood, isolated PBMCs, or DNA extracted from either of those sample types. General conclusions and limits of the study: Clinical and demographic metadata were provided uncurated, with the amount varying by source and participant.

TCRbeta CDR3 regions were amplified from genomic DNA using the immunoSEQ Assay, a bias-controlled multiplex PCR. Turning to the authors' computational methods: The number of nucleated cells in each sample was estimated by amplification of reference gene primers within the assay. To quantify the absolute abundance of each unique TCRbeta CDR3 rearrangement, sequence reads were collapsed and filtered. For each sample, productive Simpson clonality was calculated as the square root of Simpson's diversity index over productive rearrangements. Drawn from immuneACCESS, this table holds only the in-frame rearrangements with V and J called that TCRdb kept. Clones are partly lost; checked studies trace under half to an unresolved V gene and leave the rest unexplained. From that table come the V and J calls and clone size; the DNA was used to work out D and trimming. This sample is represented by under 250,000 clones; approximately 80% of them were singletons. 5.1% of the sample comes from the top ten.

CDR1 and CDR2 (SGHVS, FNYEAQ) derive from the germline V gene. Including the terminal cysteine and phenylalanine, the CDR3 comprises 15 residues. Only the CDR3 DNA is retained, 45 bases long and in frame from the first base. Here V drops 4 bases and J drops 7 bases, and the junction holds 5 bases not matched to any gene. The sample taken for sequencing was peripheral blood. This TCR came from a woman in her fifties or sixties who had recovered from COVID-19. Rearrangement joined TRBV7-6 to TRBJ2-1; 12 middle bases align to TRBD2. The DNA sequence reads TGTGCCAGCAGCTCTCTAGCGGGGGGGCGTAATGAGCAGTTCTTC. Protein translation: CASSSLAGGRNEQFF.